The next 29 T cell receptor beta chains were all read from a single sample in a study of cytomegalovirus exposure and HLA in healthy donors. In the PCR, 60 Vbeta and 13 Jbeta primers were used. Only in-frame clones appear in the TCRdb table, and some are missing; sequencing was by immunoSEQ multiplex PCR. The table records about 94,000 clones, over 65% of them present only once. The specimen was PBMCs. Receptors were obtained from a man aged 30 to 45 in good health and CMV-seronegative.

The CDR3 sequence: CAWSVRVWRGGPVYEQYF. DNA for the CDR3: TGTGCCTGGAGTGTACGAGTTTGGCGGGGGGGACCAGTCTACGAGCAGTACTTC. The genes are TRBV30 and TRBJ2-7; 9 nucleotides align to TRBD2. The CDR3 extends over 18 amino acids. J gave up 3 bases and V 0 bases, and 15 bases lay outside the gene matches. Germline CDR1 and CDR2: GTSNPN and SVGIG (reference sequence).

The gene calls are TRBV19 and TRBJ2-2; 7 bases align to TRBD1. Per the germline V gene, CDR1 is LNHDA and CDR2 is SQIVND (reference sequence). The CDR3 runs 15 residues. After removal of 5 bases from V and 1 base from J, the junction contained 4 bases not matched to a gene. CDR3 nucleotide sequence: TGTGCCAGTAGTCCGTGGACAGGGAACACCGGGGAGCTGTTTTTT. Translated: CASSPWTGNTGELFF. The full variable domain, in which reference TRBV19 and TRBJ2-2 provide the parts outside the CDR3, is DGGITQSPKYLFRKEGQNVTLSCEQNLNHDAMYWYRQDPGQGLRLIYYSQIVNDFQKGDIAEGYSVSREKKESFPLTVTSAQKNPTAFYLCASSPWTGNTGELFFGEGSRLTVL.

V and J are TRBV7-2 and TRBJ2-3; D possibly corresponds to TRBD2 (6 bases). CDR1 SGHTA and CDR2 FQGNSA come from the germline V gene. Trimming removed 2 bases from V and 2 bases from J, with 17 bases in between. The CDR3 is 17 residues long. The CDR3 sequence: CASSLLGLGVITDTQYF. The CDR3 nucleotides read TGTGCCAGCAGCTTATTGGGACTGGGGGTGATCACAGATACGCAGTATTTT.

On this clone: Additional DNA sequences in this sample encode the identical CDR3. The chain carries TRBV2 and TRBJ2-5; 11 bases are shared with TRBD2. CDR3 length: 16 residues. V was clipped by 3 bases and J by 1 base; unmatched bases: 4. Germline CDR1 and CDR2: SNHLY and FYNNEI. CDR3 protein: CASSEGLAGGQETQYF. The CDR3 DNA reads TGTGCCAGCAGTGAGGGGCTAGCGGGGGGCCAAGAGACCCAGTACTTC.

This clone was observed a few times. The J gene is TRBJ2-3, the V gene TRBV4-3, with 7 bases matching TRBD2. Trimming removed 0 bases from V and 2 bases from J; junction bases left unmatched: 8. From germline, CDR1 is LGHNA and CDR2 YSLEER. The CDR3 loop spans 17 amino acids. As DNA, the CDR3 is TGCGCCAGCAGCCAAGATTTGGCCGGGACTAACACAGATACGCAGTATTTT. Translating gives CASSQDLAGTNTDTQYF.

This clone was detected only a few times. This chain joins TRBV7-3 and TRBJ2-3, with 9 bases that match TRBD2. CDR3 length: 14 residues. Germline V gene lookup returns CDR1 SGHTA and CDR2 FQGTGA. Trimming took 7 bases from V and 7 from J; bases not matched to a gene: 9. CDR3 in DNA: TGTGCCAGCAACAGGGGCGGGGGGGCAAATACGCAGTATTTT. Translating it yields CASNRGGGANTQYF.

The chain combines TRBV27 with TRBJ2-3, with D uncertain. Between the trimmed V and J ends, which lost 11 bases and 0 bases, there was a span of 6 bases. CDR3 length equals 11 residues. Germline CDR1 is MNHEY and CDR2 is SMNVEV (reference sequence). CDR3: CASTSTDTQYF. The CDR3 coding sequence is TGTGCCTCGACTAGCACAGATACGCAGTATTTT.

The chain joins TRBV7-2 to TRBJ2-4; D unclear. The CDR3 is made up of 15 amino acids. The germline V gene has CDR1 SGHTA and CDR2 FQGNSA. Between the trimmed V and J ends, which lost 6 bases and 7 bases, there was a span of 19 bases. CDR3 sequence: CASSSPIADPNIQYF. The CDR3 bases are TGTGCCAGCAGTTCCCCCATTGCGGATCCGAACATTCAGTACTTC.

As to this clone: The same CDR3 arises from other DNA sequences in this sample as well. The chain uses TRBV7-2 and TRBJ1-2, with D maybe TRBD1 (5 bases). The V and J ends lost 3 bases and 0 bases respectively, with 8 bases between them. CDR1 and CDR2 from the germline V gene are SGHTA and FQGNSA. The CDR3 totals 14 residues. The CDR3 DNA reads as TGTGCCAGCAGCTTCGGGGGTGCTAACTATGGCTACACCTTC. Its translation is CASSFGGANYGYTF.

The chain carries TRBV19 and TRBJ1-1, with no clear D. Germline V gives CDR1 LNHDA, CDR2 SQIVND (reference sequence). V was trimmed by 3 bases and J by 1 base, leaving 9 bases between them. This CDR3 spans 14 amino acids. This chain's CDR3 is CASSILSGNTEAFF. In nucleotides, the CDR3 is TGTGCCAGTAGTATCCTCTCCGGGAACACTGAAGCTTTCTTT.

This sequence joins TRBV30 and TRBJ2-2, with no clear D. The CDR3 contains 12 residues. The ends were cut back, 5 bases at V and 6 bases at J, with 10 bases in the middle. Germline V lookup: CDR1 GTSNPN, CDR2 SVGIG (reference sequence). The CDR3 is CAWQVWSGELFF. DNA of the CDR3: TGTGCCTGGCAGGTCTGGTCCGGGGAGCTGTTTTTT.

This chain connects TRBV2 to TRBJ1-6; 9 bases fit TRBD1. This CDR3 contains 14 residues. The germline CDR1 and CDR2 sequences are SNHLY and FYNNEI. V lost 6 bases to trimming and J lost 6 bases; unmatched junction nucleotides: 3. The CDR3 is CASSPGQGNSPLHF. In nucleotides, the CDR3 is TGTGCCAGCAGCCCGGGACAGGGTAATTCACCCCTCCACTTT. The variable domain in full, with the rest retrieved from reference TRBV2 and TRBJ1-6, is EPEVTQTPSHQVTQMGQEVILRCVPISNHLYFYWYRQILGQKVEFLVSFYNNEISEKSEIFDDQFSVERPDGSNFTLKIRSTKLEDSAMYFCASSPGQGNSPLHFGNGTRLTVT.

This clone was seen more than once but under ten times. This chain joins TRBV6-5 and TRBJ2-1, with D possibly TRBD1 on 5 matching bases. Trimming left V 0 bases short and J 2 bases short, with 11 bases between. Germline lookup yields CDR1 MNHEY and CDR2 SVGAGI. The CDR3 is made up of 16 amino acids. The CDR3 spells CASSYSGVGAYNEQFF. CDR3 DNA: TGTGCCAGCAGTTACTCAGGGGTTGGGGCCTACAATGAGCAGTTCTTC.

This clone has just a few counts. The CDR3 region is CASSLKADSYEQYF. The CDR3, as DNA: TGTGCCAGCAGCTTAAAGGCGGACTCCTACGAGCAGTACTTC. The V call is TRBV7-3, the J call TRBJ2-5; D uncertain. The J call could be wrong; TRBJ2-7 is a better fit for the DNA end. CDR1 is SGHTA, CDR2 FQGTGA, per germline. This CDR3 spans 14 amino acids.

This clone has a handful of counts. This sequence joins TRBV4-3 and TRBJ1-4; D unclear. V lost 4 bases to trimming and J lost 8 bases, with 11 bases between them. CDR3 length equals 13 residues. Per germline, CDR1 LGHNA and CDR2 YSLEER. CDR3 in amino acids: CASSPAVGEKLFF. CDR3 nucleotide sequence: TGCGCCAGCAGCCCCGCGGTTGGGGAAAAACTGTTTTTT.

The CDR3 DNA reads TGCGCCAGCAGCCAAGGGCCTCGGGGGGCTGATGAAAAACTGTTTTTT. Translating it yields CASSQGPRGADEKLFF. The V and J genes are TRBV4-3 and TRBJ1-4; the D gene is possibly TRBD1 (6 bases). CDR3 length: 16 residues. Germline V gene lookup returns CDR1 LGHNA and CDR2 YSLEER. V was cut by 1 base and J by 6 bases, with 15 bases left in between.

CDR3 DNA sequence: TGCGCCAGCAGTGGGCAGGGGAACACTGAAGCTTTCTTT. Encoded protein: CASSGQGNTEAFF. This chain links TRBV10-1 with TRBJ1-1, with a weak D call TRBD1 (5 bases). V lost 4 bases, J lost 1 base, and 7 bases lay in between. This CDR3 has 13 residues. The V gene's germline CDR1 is WNHNN and CDR2 SYGVQD (reference sequence).

This clone has a handful of counts. The chain couples TRBV18 to TRBJ1-5; 9 bases fit TRBD1. Germline V gene sequence: CDR1 KGHSH, CDR2 LQKENI. The CDR3 sequence is 16 residues long. The junction had 10 bases not matched to a gene; V was cut back by 4 bases and J by 6 bases. The CDR3 sequence is CASSRMRTGEGQPQHF. CDR3 nucleotides: TGTGCCAGCTCACGAATGCGGACAGGGGAGGGTCAGCCCCAGCATTTT.

The chain joins TRBV9 to TRBJ2-7, with D possibly matching TRBD2 (5 bases). Germline V CDR1 and CDR2: SGDLS, YYNGEE. The CDR3 sequence is 14 residues long. Trimming stripped 3 bases from V and 2 bases from J, with 12 bases between. The CDR3 loop is CASSGPEAPYEQYF. CDR3 DNA sequence: TGTGCCAGCAGCGGCCCGGAGGCGCCCTACGAGCAGTACTTC. Drawing the rest from reference TRBV9 and TRBJ2-7, the complete variable domain is DSGVTQTPKHLITATGQRVTLRCSPRSGDLSVYWYQQSLDQGLQFLIQYYNGEERAKGNILERFSAQQFPDLHSELNLSSLELGDSALYFCASSGPEAPYEQYFGPGTRLTVT.

This sequence joins TRBV4-1 and TRBJ2-1; 7 nucleotides agree with TRBD2. Germline-derived CDR1 and CDR2 are MGHRA and YSYEKL. V shed 1 base and J 0 bases; nucleotides not matched to a gene: 3. The CDR3 sequence is 16 residues long. The CDR3 DNA reads TGCGCCAGCAGCCAAGGGGACTATTTCTCCTACAATGAGCAGTTCTTC. Protein: CASSQGDYFSYNEQFF.

This sequence joins TRBV28 and TRBJ2-3; D gene ambiguous. V was cut by 6 bases and J by 6 bases, with 7 bases left in between. Germline CDR1 is MDHEN and CDR2 is SYDVKM. The CDR3 sequence is 11 residues long. This chain's CDR3 is CASRVRDTQYF. The CDR3 DNA follows: TGTGCCAGCAGAGTTCGGGATACGCAGTATTTT. Full variable domain (outside the CDR3, taken from reference TRBV28 and TRBJ2-3): DVKVTQSSRYLVKRTGEKVFLECVQDMDHENMFWYRQDPGLGLRLIYFSYDVKMKEKGDIPEGYSVSREKKERFSLILESASTNQTSMYLCASRVRDTQYFGPGTRLTVL.

The chain couples TRBV9 to TRBJ1-2, with 7 bases fitting TRBD1. This CDR3 contains 17 residues. The J segment lost 7 bases and the V segment lost 4 bases, leaving 19 bases of the junction unmatched. CDR1 is SGDLS and CDR2 is YYNGEE in the germline V gene. In nucleotides, the CDR3 is TGTGCCAGCAGCCCTTATCCCCGACAGGGTGACCTCAGTGGCTACACCTTC. Protein: CASSPYPRQGDLSGYTF.

V is TRBV6-1 and J is TRBJ2-7; 9 nucleotides align to TRBD1. V shed 6 bases, J shed 5 bases, and the junction held 5 bases outside the gene matches. Germline V gene lookup returns CDR1 MNHNS and CDR2 SASEGT. This CDR3 comprises 13 residues. CDR3 bases: TGTGCCAGCAGCGGGACAGGGAGGGACGAGCAGTACTTC. Protein product: CASSGTGRDEQYF.

In DNA form, the CDR3 reads TGTGCCAGTAGTATTAGGCTAGCGGGGGGGCCTCGCCAAGAGACCCAGTACTTC. Translating gives CASSIRLAGGPRQETQYF. This sequence joins TRBV19 and TRBJ2-5; 12 bases line up with TRBD2. The CDR3 consists of 18 residues. J gave up 1 base and V 3 bases, and 9 bases lay outside the gene matches. CDR1 is LNHDA and CDR2 is SQIVND in the germline V gene (reference sequence).

The V gene is TRBV5-1, the J gene TRBJ1-2; D gene unclear. This CDR3 has 14 amino acids. The germline V and J ends were trimmed by 4 bases and 1 base, with 11 bases remaining between them. Germline V CDR1 and CDR2: SGHRS, YFSETQ. The CDR3 nucleotides read TGCGCCAGCAGCAACGACGGACTTAACTATGGCTACACCTTC. Translated, it gives CASSNDGLNYGYTF.

Only a few counts were recorded for this clone. The genes are TRBV7-6 and TRBJ2-1, with unresolved D. V was pared by 1 base and J by 0 bases, with 10 bases between. This CDR3 has 16 residues. Germline loops: CDR1 SGHVS, CDR2 FNYEAQ. The DNA of the CDR3 is TGTGCCAGCAGCTTAGATCCACCCAGCTCCTACAATGAGCAGTTCTTC. It specifies CASSLDPPSSYNEQFF.

The rearrangement links TRBV7-8 to TRBJ2-2; the D gene is possibly TRBD2 (5 bases). This CDR3 region has 15 residues. Germline V gene lookup returns CDR1 SGHVS and CDR2 FQNEAQ. V lost 1 base and J 6 bases, leaving 12 bases between the germline ends. The chain's CDR3 is CASSLGGSGSGELFF. The CDR3 nucleotides read TGTGCCAGCAGCTTAGGAGGGAGTGGGTCCGGGGAGCTGTTTTTT.

In its sample, this clone was seen once. The V and J genes are TRBV15 and TRBJ1-5, with 9 bases that match TRBD1. The CDR3 spans 16 residues. Germline CDR1 is LNHNV and CDR2 is YYDKDF (reference sequence). V lost 0 bases and J lost 7; bases outside the gene matches: 7. The DNA of the CDR3 is TGTGCCACCAGCAGAGATGTGGGGACAGGGCGGCAGCCCCAGCATTTT. Encoded protein: CATSRDVGTGRQPQHF.

The chain couples TRBV7-2 to TRBJ2-7; a possible D gene is TRBD1 (5 bases). Trimming left V 5 bases short and J 4 bases short, with 15 bases between. The CDR3 spans 14 residues. Germline V lookup: CDR1 SGHTA, CDR2 FQGNSA. The CDR3 nucleotides are TGTGCCAGCAGCCGTGATGACAGACTTTACGAGCAGTACTTC. This sequence encodes CASSRDDRLYEQYF.